The next 8 T cell receptor beta chains were all read from a single sample in a study of shared clonotypes between healthy human individuals (TCRdb year 2020). CD8 naive samples were obtained by positive selection for CCR7 among CD45RO-negative cells, yielding a CD45RA+CCR7+ population from which TemRA cells were excluded. Libraries were prepared through the immunoSEQ multiplex PCR assay. TCRdb mirrors the immuneACCESS table, restricted to in-frame sequences. Some clones are absent from its copies; in checked studies, under half trace to an unresolved V gene, and the reason for the others is unknown. This sample comprises some 2 million clones, about 95% of them detected only once. The leading ten clones occupy 0.9% to 1.4% of the sample. Sample: naive CD8+ T cells sorted from blood. Read against the paper, the sample's cell subset or site label means: CD45RA+CCR7+. These receptors came from a man aged 18 to 30 in good health.

The chain uses TRBV10-1 and TRBJ1-1; 7 positions agree with TRBD1. The CDR3 length is 15 residues. CDR1 and CDR2 (germline): WNHNN, SYGVQD (reference sequence). V was pared by 2 bases and J by 1 base, with 4 bases of the junction left unmatched. Here the CDR3 reads CASSERQGGNTEAFF. The CDR3 DNA follows: TGCGCCAGCAGTGAGCGACAGGGCGGGAACACTGAAGCTTTCTTT.

As to this clone: A single base separates this from a much larger clone, so it may be a read error. The sample holds other DNA sequences that translate to the same CDR3. V is TRBV30 and J is TRBJ2-7; D is possibly TRBD1 (6 bases). CDR1 is GTSNPN, CDR2 SVGIG, per germline (reference sequence). The germline V and J ends were trimmed by 5 bases and 1 base, with 9 bases remaining between them. The CDR3 is 12 residues long. CDR3 sequence (DNA): TGTGCCTGGGCGGACAGTTCCTACGAGCAGTACTTC. Translated: CAWADSSYEQYF.

V and J are TRBV29-1 and TRBJ1-2; D might be TRBD1 (6 bases). Per germline, CDR1 SQVTM and CDR2 ANQGSEA. The CDR3 sequence is 14 residues long. Trimming cost V 5 bases and J 5 bases, with 18 bases left between them. The CDR3 loop is CSVLIGGRFYGYTF. The CDR3 coding sequence is TGCAGCGTTCTCATAGGGGGGCGCTTTTATGGCTACACCTTC. The variable domain in full, with the rest retrieved from reference TRBV29-1 and TRBJ1-2, is SAVISQKPSRDICQRGTSLTIQCQVDSQVTMMFWYRQQPGQSLTLIATANQGSEATYESGFVIDKFPISRPNLTFSTLTVSNMSPEDSSIYLCSVLIGGRFYGYTFGSGTRLTVV.

The chain carries TRBV27 and TRBJ2-1, with 13 positions matching TRBD2. Unmatched junction bases numbered 5, after V lost 3 bases and J lost 0 bases. The germline V gene encodes CDR1 MNHEY and CDR2 SMNVEV (reference sequence). The CDR3 length is 18 residues. Here the CDR3 DNA reads TGTGCCAGCAGTTTGTATTGGACTAGCGGGAGCTCCTACAATGAGCAGTTCTTC. Protein sequence: CASSLYWTSGSSYNEQFF.

The chain uses TRBV27 and TRBJ1-4; no clear D gene. The germline gives CDR1 MNHEY, CDR2 SMNVEV (reference sequence). The CDR3 is 15 amino acids. V was shortened by 1 base and J by 0 bases, with 6 bases between the two germline ends. The CDR3 reads CASSLLGPTNEKLFF. CDR3 DNA: TGTGCCAGCAGTTTATTAGGCCCAACTAATGAAAAACTGTTTTTT.

This chain connects TRBV11-2 to TRBJ2-1, with D tentatively TRBD2 (5 bases). Germline CDR1 and CDR2: SGHAT and FQNNGV. V was trimmed by 5 bases and J by 0 bases, leaving 11 bases between them. The CDR3 is 15 amino acids. The CDR3 nucleotides are TGTGCCAGCAGCGGCGGGTGGAGCTCCTACAATGAGCAGTTCTTC. Amino acid sequence: CASSGGWSSYNEQFF.

The chain couples TRBV30 to TRBJ2-7; D gene uncertain. V was pared by 2 bases and J by 3 bases, with 11 bases between. CDR3 length equals 13 residues. Germline values: CDR1 GTSNPN, CDR2 SVGIG (reference sequence). DNA for the CDR3: TGTGCCTGGAGTTCGAGTTCCCACTACGAGCAGTACTTC. Translated, it gives CAWSSSSHYEQYF.

This clone was found once. The chain recombines TRBV5-6 with TRBJ2-1, with D unclear. With 0 bases removed from V and 7 bases from J, the gap between germline ends came to 5 bases. CDR3 length: 12 residues. From germline, CDR1 is SGHDT and CDR2 YYEEEE. CDR3 region: CASSLEKNEQFF. CDR3 DNA sequence: TGTGCCAGCAGCTTGGAAAAGAATGAGCAGTTCTTC.